The 8 T cell receptor beta chains below were found in one sample sequenced in a study of monozygotic twins with inflammatory bowel disease (dated by TCRdb to the late 2010s). Library prep was done by 5' RACE. Sequencing was carried out with an Illumina HiSeq 2500. Reprocessed by TCRdb, the reads give a single entry per CDR3 protein sequence, without DNA. The sample has about 160,000 distinct CDR3 sequences on record. 2.4% of the sample belongs to the ten largest clones. The sample comprised blood. The receptors were gathered from a human donor with ulcerative colitis or Crohn's disease, or a healthy co-twin of an affected twin (not recorded which).

This sequence joins TRBV18 and TRBJ1-1. The CDR3 has 15 residues. Germline CDR1 KGHSH, CDR2 LQKENI. CDR3 amino acids: CASSKEGSMNTEAFF.

The V gene is TRBV5-1, the J gene TRBJ1-1; TCRdb's assignment of TRBD1 cannot be checked, as there is no DNA. Germline CDR1 SGHRS, CDR2 YFSETQ. CDR3 length: 15 residues. Here the CDR3 reads CASRGGRGENTEAFF.

The J gene is TRBJ2-3, the V gene TRBV7-3; the D call from TCRdb, TRBD2, cannot be confirmed without DNA. The CDR3 has 16 residues. Germline V lookup: CDR1 SGHTA, CDR2 FQGTGA. This CDR3 reads CASSLNSGRAPDTQYF.

The chain couples TRBV27 to TRBJ2-5; TCRdb's assignment of TRBD2 cannot be checked, as there is no DNA. CDR3 length: 21 residues. From germline, CDR1 is MNHEY and CDR2 SMNVEV (reference sequence). CDR3 in amino acids: CASSLYGLPVISGRQGRAQYF.

CDR3 sequence reads: CASSQDLWGGSYEQYF. The chain recombines TRBV4-2 with TRBJ2-7; absent DNA, TCRdb's TRBD2 call cannot be checked. Per the germline V gene, CDR1 is LGHNA and CDR2 is YNFKEQ. CDR3 length: 16 amino acids.

The rearrangement uses TRBV7-2 and TRBJ1-5; the TCRdb call, TRBD1, lacks DNA for checking. The length of the CDR3 is 16 residues. CDR1 and CDR2 (germline): SGHTA, FQGNSA. CDR3 protein: CASSLVRAGGTQPQHF.

The chain carries TRBV5-1 and TRBJ2-5. The CDR3 length is 14 residues. Germline loops: CDR1 SGHRS, CDR2 YFSETQ. The CDR3 is CASSLVLGGETQYF.

The rearrangement uses TRBV5-6 and TRBJ2-3; TCRdb's D call, TRBD1, is unchecked because there is no DNA. This CDR3 has 14 amino acids. Germline V gives CDR1 SGHDT, CDR2 YYEEEE. CDR3 sequence reads: CASSDGTNSDTQYF.